The clone carrying this T cell receptor beta chain was recorded many times. Antigen: not known. The data are from a study of CD8 T cells in ankylosing spondylitis. Deletions cut 6 bases from V and 3 bases from J, with 12 bases between. CDR3 size: 13 residues. CDR1 is MNHNS and CDR2 is SASEGT in the germline V gene. TCRdb passed the 5' RACE reads through MiXCR, listing each CDR3 protein once. Altogether some 800,000 distinct CDR3 sequences are present, 12% being singletons, with the ten largest covering roughly 0.51%. Study-level results: About 8 highly homologous variants made up a TCR beta motif that seemed to typify ankylosing spondylitis blood.

The J gene is TRBJ2-7, the V gene TRBV6-1, with D possibly TRBD1 on 6 matching bases. This sequence was found in a male donor with ankylosing spondylitis. Sample: blood, either unsorted or a sorted T cell fraction (not recorded which). The CDR3 bases are TGTGCCAGCAGCAGACAGGCCCGCTACGAGCAGTACTTC. It encodes CASSRQARYEQYF.